Here is one TCR beta chain with its context. This entry is derived from a study of shared clonotypes between healthy human individuals. Overall study context: A donor's plate count was three for CD4 naive and three for CD4 memory; CD8 naive had two and CD8 memory one.

Deletions cut 0 bases from V and 2 bases from J, with 10 bases between. CDR3 size: 15 residues. The germline V gene encodes CDR1 SGHTA and CDR2 FQGNSA. Study donors comprised healthy, HIV-negative adults devoid of recent acute infection or vaccination. Authors' processing steps: In the immunoSEQ data, sequences were junction-only and lacked quality scores, so filtering differed. Only in-frame clones appear in the TCRdb table, and some are missing; sequencing was by immunoSEQ multiplex PCR. V and J calls and clone size are as listed in that table; D and trimming were resolved from the DNA. The data show roughly 1,100,000 clones, approximately 70% seen once.

The TCR originated in a man aged 18-30 years in good health. V gene TRBV7-2 combines with J gene TRBJ1-1; possible D gene TRBD1, 6 bases. Sequencing used memory CD4+ T cells sorted from blood. The subset was: CD45RA-negative fraction. CDR3 region: CASSLAQGLNTEAFF. For the CDR3, the DNA is TGTGCCAGCAGCTTAGCGCAGGGGTTAAACACTGAAGCTTTCTTT.